Following are 16 T cell receptor beta chains from one sample sequenced in a study of T cell repertoires in ileal Crohn's disease. Specified time point: neoterminal ileum biopsy at postoperative endoscopy, about 6 months after surgery. TCRdb keeps only in-frame clones here, not all; method: immunoSEQ multiplex PCR. The profile shows about 1,300 clones, around four fifths of them singletons. Input material: ileal tissue. The receptors were sampled from an adult with Crohn's disease.

The rearrangement links TRBV19 to TRBJ1-1; 11 bases map to TRBD1. V lost 6 bases, J lost 11 bases, and 11 bases stayed unmatched. This CDR3 region has 14 residues. The germline CDR1 and CDR2 sequences are LNHDA and SQIVND (reference sequence). The CDR3 sequence is CASRSGQGASTAFF. The CDR3 nucleotides are TGTGCCAGTAGATCCGGACAGGGGGCTTCTACGGCTTTCTTT.

The rearrangement uses TRBV2 and TRBJ2-7; no definite D call. This CDR3 has 13 amino acids. The ends were cut back, 2 bases at V and 4 bases at J, with 9 bases in the middle. Germline V gene lookup returns CDR1 SNHLY and CDR2 FYNNEI. Here the CDR3 DNA reads TGTGCCAGCAGTGAACAGAGCGATTACGAGCAGTACTTC. It is translated as CASSEQSDYEQYF. Full variable domain (rest looked up from reference TRBV2 and TRBJ2-7): EPEVTQTPSHQVTQMGQEVILRCVPISNHLYFYWYRQILGQKVEFLVSFYNNEISEKSEIFDDQFSVERPDGSNFTLKIRSTKLEDSAMYFCASSEQSDYEQYFGPGTRLTVT.

The chain carries TRBV5-1 and TRBJ2-5; D is unresolved. The CDR3 consists of 15 residues. Per germline, CDR1 SGHRS and CDR2 YFSETQ. Trimming took off 3 bases at V and 1 base at J, with 13 bases between the two ends. The CDR3, as DNA: TGCGCCAGCAGCTCTCAAGGGAAGGCCCAAGAGACCCAGTACTTC. It translates to CASSSQGKAQETQYF.

The rearrangement joins TRBV5-8 to TRBJ1-2; 8 bases fit TRBD1. This CDR3 is 15 amino acids long. The V segment lost 3 bases and the J segment 3 bases; nucleotides outside the gene matches: 7. Looked up from germline, CDR1 is SGHTS and CDR2 is YDEGEE. The CDR3 nucleotides are TGTGCCAGCAGCTCGCAGGGGGCGCTCTACTATGGCTACACCTTC. Amino acids: CASSSQGALYYGYTF.

This sequence joins TRBV5-1 and TRBJ2-1, with 8 bases that match TRBD2. J lost 2 bases, V lost 4 bases, and 5 bases had no gene match. Germline V gene lookup returns CDR1 SGHRS and CDR2 YFSETQ. This CDR3 has 15 residues. The CDR3 DNA reads as TGCGCCAGCAGCCCCGGGGGGGCCACCTACAATGAGCAGTTCTTC. This translates into CASSPGGATYNEQFF. The variable domain in full, with the rest retrieved from reference TRBV5-1 and TRBJ2-1, is KAGVTQTPRYLIKTRGQQVTLSCSPISGHRSVSWYQQTPGQGLQFLFEYFSETQRNKGNFPGRFSGRQFSNSRSEMNVSTLELGDSALYLCASSPGGATYNEQFFGPGTRLTVL.

This clone was picked up a small number of times. The chain recombines TRBV6-5 with TRBJ2-1; TRBD2 might be the D (5 bases). Between the trimmed V and J ends, which lost 5 bases and 10 bases, there was a span of 12 bases. The CDR3 length is 12 residues. In germline, CDR1 is MNHEY, CDR2 SVGAGI. The CDR3 DNA reads TGTGCCAGCAGTGACCCCTGGGAGGAGCAGTTCTTC. This codes for CASSDPWEEQFF.

The chain recombines TRBV28 with TRBJ1-1; D unclear. The CDR3 spans 11 residues. Per the germline V gene, CDR1 is MDHEN and CDR2 is SYDVKM. The ends were cut back, 7 bases at V and 4 bases at J, with 7 bases in the middle. CDR3 in amino acids: CASTGITEAFF. CDR3 DNA: TGTGCCAGCACGGGAATCACTGAAGCTTTCTTT.

This rearrangement joins TRBV5-1 to TRBJ2-5; D uncertain. The V end lost 0 bases, the J end lost 5 bases, and 8 bases lay between the germline ends. This CDR3 is 13 amino acids long. The germline CDR1 and CDR2 sequences are SGHRS and YFSETQ. The CDR3 DNA follows: TGCGCCAGCAGCTTGGCCCTTGGGGAGACCCAGTACTTC. Protein sequence: CASSLALGETQYF.

The chain combines TRBV13 with TRBJ2-3, with 9 positions matching TRBD2. There are 16 residues in the CDR3. Germline V gives CDR1 PRHDT, CDR2 FYEKMQ (reference sequence). Trimming cost V 4 bases and J 8 bases; bases outside gene matches: 13. The DNA of the CDR3 is TGTGCCAGCAGCTCTCTACAAGCGGGGGGCTTGGGTACGCAGTATTTT. Translating it yields CASSSLQAGGLGTQYF.

This chain uses TRBV4-2 with TRBJ1-6, with D unclear. From germline, CDR1 is LGHNA and CDR2 YNFKEQ. The CDR3 has 14 amino acids. Trimming pared 0 bases from V and 8 bases from J, leaving 8 bases between. CDR3 coding DNA: TGTGCCAGCAGCCAAGACCGGGCCGATTCACCCCTCCACTTT. Amino acid sequence: CASSQDRADSPLHF.

The J gene is TRBJ2-2, the V gene TRBV5-5; TRBD2 is a possible D gene (5 bases). Per the germline V gene, CDR1 is SGHKS and CDR2 is YYEKEE (reference sequence). The V end was cut by 2 bases, the J end by 4 bases, with 9 bases between. The CDR3 runs 14 residues. The CDR3 sequence: CASSFGGFTGELFF. The CDR3 nucleotides read TGTGCCAGCAGCTTCGGCGGGTTCACCGGGGAGCTGTTTTTT.

The rearrangement joins TRBV28 to TRBJ2-1; 13 nucleotides agree with TRBD2. The CDR3 consists of 16 residues. Germline CDR1 is MDHEN and CDR2 is SYDVKM. V lost 4 bases, J lost 13 bases, and 13 bases stayed unmatched. DNA of the CDR3: TGTGCCAGCAGTTCCCGACTAGCGGGGGGCCTTTTGAGACAGTTCTTC. Amino acid sequence: CASSSRLAGGLLRQFF.

In this sample, this clone turned up a few times. The chain recombines TRBV7-6 with TRBJ2-3, with 9 bases identical to TRBD2. This CDR3 region has 16 residues. The ends lost 1 base at V and 8 bases at J; junction bases unmatched: 10. CDR1 and CDR2 from the germline V gene are SGHVS and FNYEAQ. The CDR3 coding sequence is TGTGCCAGCAGCTTAGATTGGGGCGGGGGGGCCTCTACGCAGTATTTT. Translation: CASSLDWGGGASTQYF.

V is TRBV9 and J is TRBJ2-7; 8 positions agree with TRBD1. J lost 6 bases, V lost 3 bases, and 14 bases had no gene match. Germline V gives CDR1 SGDLS, CDR2 YYNGEE. The CDR3 is 16 amino acids. CDR3 sequence (DNA): TGTGCCAGCAGCGCAACCGGGACAGGTTTACTATCCGAGCAGTACTTC. It translates to CASSATGTGLLSEQYF. The full variable domain, completed using reference TRBV9 and TRBJ2-7, is DSGVTQTPKHLITATGQRVTLRCSPRSGDLSVYWYQQSLDQGLQFLIQYYNGEERAKGNILERFSAQQFPDLHSELNLSSLELGDSALYFCASSATGTGLLSEQYFGPGTRLTVT.

CDR3: CASSIISGGTSYNEQFF. CDR3 coding DNA: TGTGCCAGTAGTATTATCAGCGGGGGGACCTCCTACAATGAGCAGTTCTTC. The chain is built from TRBV19 and TRBJ2-1; 9 bases match TRBD2. CDR1 is LNHDA and CDR2 is SQIVND in the germline V gene (reference sequence). The CDR3 covers 17 residues. The V gene end was trimmed by 3 bases and the J gene end by 0 bases; junction bases not matched to a gene: 6.

The chain recombines TRBV4-2 with TRBJ2-7, with 7 bases that match TRBD1. Looked up from germline, CDR1 is LGHNA and CDR2 is YNFKEQ. The CDR3 runs 16 residues. V dropped 0 bases and J dropped 0; count of bases not matched to a gene: 5. The CDR3 is CASSQEQGQPSYEQYF. In DNA form, the CDR3 reads TGTGCCAGCAGCCAAGAACAGGGGCAGCCCTCCTACGAGCAGTACTTC.